The 7 T cell receptor beta chains below all came from one sample that was sequenced in a study of shared clonotypes between healthy human individuals. The table came from immunoSEQ multiplex PCR; TCRdb's copy has only in-frame clones and leaves some out. The sample lists 2 million to 2.5 million clones, approximately 96% occurring once. The sample consisted of naive CD4+ T cells sorted from blood. Stated subset: CD45RA+ positively selected. All receptors come from a man aged 18 to 29 in good health.

The V call is TRBV6-1, the J call TRBJ2-6, with 11 bases aligning to TRBD1. The CDR3 consists of 14 residues. V gave up 4 bases and J gave up 12 bases; unmatched junction bases: 5. Germline assignment: CDR1 MNHNS and CDR2 SASEGT. The CDR3 reads CASSAWTGGPVLTF. The CDR3, as DNA: TGTGCCAGCAGTGCCTGGACAGGGGGCCCCGTCCTGACTTTC.

This clone was seen a handful of times. The chain carries TRBV2 and TRBJ1-2; tentatively, D is TRBD1 (5 bases). CDR3 length: 11 residues. The V and J ends lost 7 bases and 7 bases respectively, with 10 bases between them. Germline CDR1 is SNHLY and CDR2 is FYNNEI. For the CDR3, the DNA is TGTGCCAGCAACCGGGACGGTGGCTACACCTTC. Protein product: CASNRDGGYTF.

The chain couples TRBV7-8 to TRBJ1-3, with TRBD1 as a possible D gene (5 bases). Germline assignment: CDR1 SGHVS and CDR2 FQNEAQ. The CDR3 spans 14 residues. Trimming removed 5 bases at V and 3 bases at J, with 11 bases between. The CDR3, as DNA: TGTGCCAGCAGCCCGGGGACGGATGGAAACACCATATATTTT. It is translated as CASSPGTDGNTIYF. The entire variable domain, with the rest obtained from reference TRBV7-8 and TRBJ1-3, is as follows: GAGVSQSPRYKVAKRGQDVALRCDPISGHVSLFWYQQALGQGPEFLTYFQNEAQLDKSGLPSDRFFAERPEGSVSTLKIQRTQQEDSAVYLCASSPGTDGNTIYFGEGSWLTVV.

The chain employs TRBV6-1 and TRBJ1-2, with D possibly TRBD1 on 6 matching bases. The ends were cut back, 2 bases at V and 6 bases at J, with 13 bases in the middle. Germline CDR1 reads MNHNS; CDR2 reads SASEGT. The CDR3 has 14 amino acids. The CDR3 spells CASSEKAQGDGYTF. The CDR3 DNA sequence: TGTGCCAGCAGTGAAAAAGCACAGGGCGATGGCTACACCTTC.

The chain joins TRBV5-6 to TRBJ1-1, with D possibly being TRBD1 (6 bases). The V end lost 0 bases, the J end lost 2 bases, and 23 bases lay between the germline ends. CDR3 length: 19 amino acids. Germline values: CDR1 SGHDT, CDR2 YYEEEE. DNA of the CDR3: TGTGCCAGCAGCTTGGTTGTAAGTGTTGGGGGGCGGAGAAACACTGAAGCTTTCTTT. This gives the protein CASSLVVSVGGRRNTEAFF.

The chain has TRBV6-4 and TRBJ1-6; no clear D. The CDR3 is 13 residues long. V lost 3 bases to trimming and J lost 7 bases, with 7 bases between them. CDR1 and CDR2 (germline): MRHNA, SNTAGT. The chain's CDR3 is CASSENGNSPLHF. The CDR3 DNA is TGTGCCAGCAGTGAAAACGGAAATTCACCCCTCCACTTT.

This clone was seen once. CDR3 region: CASSLGDRGVNGYTF. Here the CDR3 DNA reads TGTGCCAGCAGCTTAGGGGACAGGGGGGTAAATGGCTACACCTTC. The V call is TRBV7-8, the J call TRBJ1-2; 11 bases fit TRBD1. V shed 1 base and J 6 bases; nucleotides not matched to a gene: 4. The CDR3 has 15 amino acids. CDR1 SGHVS and CDR2 FQNEAQ come from the germline V gene. The full variable domain, its missing parts supplied by reference TRBV7-8 and TRBJ1-2, is GAGVSQSPRYKVAKRGQDVALRCDPISGHVSLFWYQQALGQGPEFLTYFQNEAQLDKSGLPSDRFFAERPEGSVSTLKIQRTQQEDSAVYLCASSLGDRGVNGYTFGSGTRLTVV.